This entry describes one T cell receptor beta chain. What it recognizes is unknown. Repertoires were generated with immunoSEQ multiplex PCR, while TCRdb's copy carries only in-frame clones and drops some. The table lists 50,000 to 60,000 clones, 80% of them singletons. The data are from a study of a mutant IDH1 vaccine in newly diagnosed glioma. The CDR3 runs to 15 residues. In germline, CDR1 is MNHNY, CDR2 SVGAGI (reference sequence). Trimming removed 5 bases at V and 8 bases at J, with 18 bases between. Time point: week 23, last vaccination. Each dose delivered 300 ug of mutant IDH1 20-mer peptide subcutaneously with imiquimod.

J is TRBJ1-4 and V is TRBV6-6, with D perhaps matching TRBD1 (5 bases). This receptor was taken from a man in his forties or fifties with glioma. This specimen consisted of PBMCs, obtained from a glioma patient whose treatment included an IDH1 peptide vaccine. The CDR3 loop reads CASSLSGAGKEKLFF. CDR3 in DNA: TGTGCCAGCAGTCTGTCCGGGGCTGGGAAGGAAAAACTGTTTTTT.